These 19 T cell receptor beta chains share one sample of origin, sequenced in a study of CD8 T cells in ankylosing spondylitis. From the 5' RACE reads, TCRdb called clonotypes with MiXCR, one entry per CDR3 protein. The sample has around 300,000 distinct CDR3 sequences; less than 25% are singletons. Material: blood, either unsorted or a sorted T cell fraction (not recorded which). The receptors stem from a female donor with ankylosing spondylitis or in good health (not recorded which).

This clonotype occurred a few times. The chain employs TRBV7-2 and TRBJ2-5; D remains ambiguous. The CDR3 length is 15 residues. Trimming stripped 5 bases from V and 5 bases from J, with 18 bases between. The germline CDR1 and CDR2 sequences are SGHTA and FQGNSA. Written as DNA, the CDR3 is TGTGCCAGCAGCCTTCACTTCACGCGGAGTGAGACCCAGTACTTC. Its protein product is CASSLHFTRSETQYF.

This clonotype was picked up a small number of times. The chain uses TRBV5-1 and TRBJ2-7; D might be TRBD2 (6 bases). The V gene's germline CDR1 is SGHRS and CDR2 YFSETQ. The CDR3 is 17 residues long. Trimming took off 2 bases at V and 3 bases at J, with 21 bases between the two ends. The CDR3 DNA sequence: TGCGCCAGCAGCTTATCCAGGGACTTCACCCCGTACTACGAGCAGTACTTC. This encodes CASSLSRDFTPYYEQYF.

The V and J genes are TRBV7-2 and TRBJ2-7; D unresolved. The CDR3 is made up of 16 amino acids. CDR1 and CDR2 (germline): SGHTA, FQGNSA. The ends were cut back, 1 base at V and 7 bases at J, with 20 bases in the middle. This CDR3 reads CASSLEGSVILEEQYF. The DNA of the CDR3 is TGTGCCAGCAGCTTAGAAGGGTCTGTTATTTTAGAAGAGCAGTACTTC.

This sequence joins TRBV20-1 and TRBJ1-1; possible D gene TRBD1, 6 bases. The CDR3 covers 19 residues. The V gene's germline CDR1 is DFQATT and CDR2 SNEGSKA (reference sequence). Trimming shortened V by 0 bases and J by 1 base, and 24 bases separated the two germline ends. The CDR3 here is CSARDSLGTHSGRNTEAFF. The CDR3 nucleotides are TGCAGTGCTAGAGATTCTTTAGGGACACATTCGGGGAGGAACACTGAAGCTTTCTTT.

The chain has TRBV11-2 and TRBJ2-1; 8 nucleotides align to TRBD2. V lost 5 bases and J lost 4; bases outside the gene matches: 7. Per the germline V gene, CDR1 is SGHAT and CDR2 is FQNNGV. The CDR3 is made up of 15 amino acids. This CDR3 is CASSPRTSSYNEQFF. The CDR3 DNA is TGTGCCAGCAGCCCCCGGACTAGCAGTTACAATGAGCAGTTCTTC.

The DNA of the CDR3 is TGCGCCAGCAGCCAAGATAGGCTGCTCTCCTACAATGAGCAGTTCTTC. It yields the protein CASSQDRLLSYNEQFF. The chain combines TRBV4-3 with TRBJ2-1; no clear D gene. Trimming removed 0 bases from V and 0 bases from J, with 9 bases in between. The CDR3 loop spans 16 amino acids. Germline V gives CDR1 LGHNA, CDR2 YSLEER.

A few counts support this clonotype. The chain employs TRBV5-1 and TRBJ2-3; TRBD2 agrees at 8 bases. Unmatched junction bases numbered 2, after V lost 0 bases and J lost 2 bases. Per the germline V gene, CDR1 is SGHRS and CDR2 is YFSETQ. The CDR3 has 15 amino acids. CDR3: CASSLGLAYTDTQYF. As DNA, the CDR3 is TGCGCCAGCAGCTTGGGACTAGCGTACACAGATACGCAGTATTTT.

This clonotype was seen a few times. The chain has TRBV6-1 and TRBJ2-2; TRBD2 agrees at 14 bases. The ends lost 11 bases at V and 4 bases at J; junction bases unmatched: 6. The CDR3 is 15 residues long. Germline V gene sequence: CDR1 MNHNS, CDR2 SASEGT. The CDR3 reads CAAGTSGRGTGELFF. CDR3 sequence (DNA): TGTGCCGCTGGGACTAGCGGGAGAGGCACCGGGGAGCTGTTTTTT.

This clonotype occurred many times. This rearrangement joins TRBV6-5 to TRBJ1-1; D remains unclear. The germline gives CDR1 MNHEY, CDR2 SVGAGI. V gave up 2 bases and J gave up 1 base, with 11 bases separating them. The CDR3 is 15 amino acids. This CDR3 is CASSYRSDWNTEAFF. The CDR3 bases are TGTGCCAGCAGTTACCGGTCGGACTGGAACACTGAAGCTTTCTTT.

V gene TRBV6-5 combines with J gene TRBJ1-2, with D perhaps matching TRBD1 (6 bases). Germline loops: CDR1 MNHEY, CDR2 SVGAGI. Trimming left V 0 bases short and J 5 bases short, with 16 bases between. CDR3 length: 16 amino acids. The CDR3 loop is CASSYSSADSYYGYTF. CDR3 bases: TGTGCCAGCAGTTACTCTTCGGCGGACAGTTATTATGGCTACACCTTC.

The sample holds a few counts of this clonotype. The gene calls are TRBV4-3 and TRBJ2-2, with TRBD2 as a possible D gene (5 bases). The CDR3 extends over 14 amino acids. Looked up from germline, CDR1 is LGHNA and CDR2 is YSLEER. With 8 bases removed from V and 0 bases from J, the gap between germline ends came to 10 bases. The CDR3 DNA sequence: TGCGCCAGCGGGCTAGCAGCGAACACCGGGGAGCTGTTTTTT. Translating it yields CASGLAANTGELFF.

The chain uses TRBV28 and TRBJ1-4; D might be TRBD1 (5 bases). V lost 5 bases to trimming and J lost 0 bases, with 16 bases between them. The germline gives CDR1 MDHEN, CDR2 SYDVKM. This CDR3 has 17 amino acids. The CDR3 region is CASSNPGTSATNEKLFF. Written as DNA, the CDR3 is TGTGCCAGCAGTAACCCCGGGACCTCTGCAACTAATGAAAAACTGTTTTTT. The full variable domain, rest sourced from reference TRBV28 and TRBJ1-4, is DVKVTQSSRYLVKRTGEKVFLECVQDMDHENMFWYRQDPGLGLRLIYFSYDVKMKEKGDIPEGYSVSREKKERFSLILESASTNQTSMYLCASSNPGTSATNEKLFFGSGTQLSVL.

The DNA of the CDR3 is TGCGCCAGCAGCCACGGAACGGGTCCCCTTGGAAATGAGCAGTTCTTC. As protein: CASSHGTGPLGNEQFF. The chain recombines TRBV4-3 with TRBJ2-1; D gene uncertain. Trimming took 3 bases from V and 7 from J, leaving 19 bases between them. The CDR3 contains 16 residues. The germline V gene encodes CDR1 LGHNA and CDR2 YSLEER.

This clonotype showed up just a few times. J is TRBJ1-1 and V is TRBV5-1; D remains ambiguous. This CDR3 comprises 17 residues. V was trimmed by 0 bases and J by 4 bases, leaving 19 bases between them. Germline-derived CDR1 and CDR2 are SGHRS and YFSETQ. CDR3 sequence reads: CASSLGGGRTLVTEAFF. In DNA form, the CDR3 reads TGCGCCAGCAGCTTGGGCGGAGGGAGGACCTTGGTCACTGAAGCTTTCTTT.

This clonotype has a handful of counts. The chain recombines TRBV30 with TRBJ2-2, with a possible D match to TRBD2 (6 bases). The CDR3 contains 14 residues. Trimming pared 0 bases from V and 2 bases from J, leaving 7 bases between. Per germline, CDR1 GTSNPN and CDR2 SVGIG (reference sequence). Here the CDR3 DNA reads TGTGCCTGGAGTGTACTAGCAAACACCGGGGAGCTGTTTTTT. Protein: CAWSVLANTGELFF.

This clonotype has at least ten counts. The J gene is TRBJ1-1, the V gene TRBV20-1; no definite D call. Trimming took off 2 bases at V and 4 bases at J, with 11 bases between the two ends. The germline V gene has CDR1 DFQATT and CDR2 SNEGSKA (reference sequence). The CDR3 length is 13 residues. CDR3: CSARWAVRTEAFF. The CDR3, as DNA: TGCAGTGCTAGATGGGCGGTTCGCACTGAAGCTTTCTTT.

This clonotype occurred a few times. This rearrangement joins TRBV15 to TRBJ2-1, with 9 bases identical to TRBD2. The CDR3 consists of 15 residues. CDR1 is LNHNV, CDR2 YYDKDF, per germline (reference sequence). V lost 5 bases and J lost 0; bases outside the gene matches: 2. The CDR3 nucleotides are TGTGCCACCAGCCTAGCGGGAAGCTCCTACAATGAGCAGTTCTTC. It codes for CATSLAGSSYNEQFF.

There are a few counts of this clonotype. V is TRBV5-1 and J is TRBJ2-1; no reliable D call. This CDR3 contains 13 residues. Germline lookup yields CDR1 SGHRS and CDR2 YFSETQ. V lost 7 bases and J 6 bases, leaving 14 bases between the germline ends. The CDR3 DNA is TGCGCCAGCTCCCCCGGAGTTACCAATGAGCAGTTCTTC. The encoded protein is CASSPGVTNEQFF.

The rearrangement uses TRBV29-1 and TRBJ2-3, with D possibly matching TRBD2 (6 bases). Germline lookup yields CDR1 SQVTM and CDR2 ANQGSEA. There are 13 residues in the CDR3. With 6 bases removed from V and 4 bases from J, the gap between germline ends came to 14 bases. The chain's CDR3 is CSVRLVLSDTQYF. CDR3 sequence (DNA): TGCAGCGTAAGACTAGTTCTATCAGATACGCAGTATTTT.